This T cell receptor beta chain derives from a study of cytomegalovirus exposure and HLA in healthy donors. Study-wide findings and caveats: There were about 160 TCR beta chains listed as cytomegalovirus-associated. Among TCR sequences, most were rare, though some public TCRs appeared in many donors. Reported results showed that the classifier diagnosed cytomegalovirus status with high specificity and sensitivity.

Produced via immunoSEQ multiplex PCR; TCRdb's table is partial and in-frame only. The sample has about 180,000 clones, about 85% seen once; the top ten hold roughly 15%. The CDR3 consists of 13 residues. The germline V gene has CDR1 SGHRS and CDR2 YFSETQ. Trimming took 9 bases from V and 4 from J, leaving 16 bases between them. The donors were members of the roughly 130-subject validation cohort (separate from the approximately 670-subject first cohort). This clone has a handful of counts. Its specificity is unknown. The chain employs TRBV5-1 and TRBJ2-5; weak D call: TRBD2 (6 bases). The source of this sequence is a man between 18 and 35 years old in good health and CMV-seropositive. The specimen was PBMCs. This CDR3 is CATQLGGTETQYF. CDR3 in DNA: TGCGCCACCCAGCTTGGAGGGACAGAGACCCAGTACTTC. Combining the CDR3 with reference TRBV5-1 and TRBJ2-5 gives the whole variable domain KAGVTQTPRYLIKTRGQQVTLSCSPISGHRSVSWYQQTPGQGLQFLFEYFSETQRNKGNFPGRFSGRQFSNSRSEMNVSTLELGDSALYLCATQLGGTETQYFGPGTRLLVL.